This is a list of T cell receptor beta chains from one sample in a study of blood T cell repertoires in COVID-19. Libraries were prepared by immunoSEQ multiplex PCR; TCRdb keeps only in-frame clonotypes and omits some of them. The sample yields roughly 210,000 clones, 84% seen once. What was sequenced was peripheral blood. These receptors were taken from a woman older than 75 with COVID-19, enrolled during active disease. The CDR3 runs from the conserved cysteine through the conserved F or W. A D gene is named only where the DNA matches it firmly. The size entry is marked missing in some rows and otherwise reads once, few, many or a size class.

CDR3: CASTIIRQSYGYTF
DNA: TGTGCCAGCACCATTATCAGACAGTCCTATGGCTACACCTTC
D: .
size: .
J: TRBJ1-2
V: TRBV28

CDR3: CNFSREETQYF
DNA: TGCAATTTTAGCAGGGAAGAGACCCAGTACTTC
D: .
size: .
J: TRBJ2-5
V: TRBV20-1

CDR3: CASSLDISGGASDTQYF
DNA: TGCGCCAGCAGCTTGGATATTAGCGGGGGGGCTTCAGATACGCAGTATTTT
D: TRBD2
size: .
J: TRBJ2-3
V: TRBV5-1

CDR3: CASSLAGVSTDTQYF
DNA: TGTGCCAGCAGCCTAGCGGGGGTTAGCACAGATACGCAGTATTTT
D: TRBD2
size: once
J: TRBJ2-3
V: TRBV3-1/TRBV3-2

CDR3: CASSIFQGSSYEQYF
DNA: TGTGCCAGCAGTATTTTTCAGGGTAGCTCCTACGAGCAGTACTTC
D: .
size: .
J: TRBJ2-7
V: TRBV6-5

CDR3: CASSQEVGSYGYTF
DNA: TGTGCCAGCAGCCAGGAGGTGGGGAGTTATGGCTACACCTTC
D: .
size: .
J: TRBJ1-2
V: TRBV3-1/TRBV3-2

CDR3: CAWSGRDSYGYTF
DNA: TGTGCCTGGAGTGGAAGGGACAGCTATGGCTACACCTTC
D: TRBD1
size: few
J: TRBJ1-2
V: TRBV30

CDR3: CASSLKTVKTEAFF
DNA: TGTGCCAGCAGCTTAAAGACAGTGAAAACTGAAGCTTTCTTT
D: .
size: .
J: TRBJ1-1
V: TRBV7-2

CDR3: CASSRQGNTEAFF
DNA: TGTGCCAGCTCACGTCAGGGGAACACTGAAGCTTTCTTT
D: .
size: many
J: TRBJ1-1
V: TRBV18

CDR3: CAISEGTANTGELFF
DNA: TGTGCCATCAGTGAAGGGACAGCAAACACCGGGGAGCTGTTTTTT
D: TRBD1
size: .
J: TRBJ2-2
V: TRBV10-3

CDR3: CASSDNREQYF
DNA: TGTGCCAGCAGTGACAACAGAGAGCAGTACTTC
D: .
size: .
J: TRBJ2-7
V: TRBV6-2/TRBV6-3

CDR3: CASSKLPEIGSYYEQYF
DNA: TGTGCCAGCAGCAAACTCCCCGAGATTGGGAGCTACTACGAGCAGTACTTC
D: .
size: .
J: TRBJ2-7
V: TRBV27

CDR3: CASRPTGGGYGYTF
DNA: TGTGCCAGCAGACCTACAGGGGGGGGATATGGCTACACCTTC
D: TRBD1
size: .
J: TRBJ1-2
V: TRBV28

CDR3: CASSPLSGTAGSPLHF
DNA: TGTGCCAGCAGCCCCCTTTCCGGGACAGCGGGCTCACCCCTCCACTTT
D: TRBD1
size: few
J: TRBJ1-6
V: TRBV14

CDR3: CASSSVSLGEKLFF
DNA: TGTGCCAGCAGCTCAGTCTCCCTAGGTGAAAAACTGTTTTTT
D: .
size: .
J: TRBJ1-4
V: TRBV7-9

CDR3: CASSVSNYGYTF
DNA: TGTGCCAGCAGCGTAAGCAACTATGGCTACACCTTC
D: .
size: .
J: TRBJ1-2
V: TRBV9

CDR3: CASSAQTGYTEAFF
DNA: TGCGCCAGCAGCGCCCAGACAGGGTACACTGAAGCTTTCTTT
D: TRBD1
size: .
J: TRBJ1-1
V: TRBV5-1

CDR3: CASSSFGETQYF
DNA: TGTGCCAGCAGCTCTTTCGGAGAGACCCAGTACTTC
D: .
size: .
J: TRBJ2-5
V: TRBV7-9

CDR3: CASSRYGQNTGELFF
DNA: TGTGCCAGCAGCCGGTACGGACAGAACACCGGGGAGCTGTTTTTT
D: .
size: once
J: TRBJ2-2
V: TRBV9

CDR3: CASSPRRVDQPQHF
DNA: TGTGCCAGCTCACCTCGCAGGGTGGATCAGCCCCAGCATTTT
D: .
size: .
J: TRBJ1-5
V: TRBV18

CDR3: CASSGQNSPLHF
DNA: TGTGCCAGCAGTGGTCAAAATTCACCCCTCCACTTT
D: .
size: .
J: TRBJ1-6
V: TRBV2

CDR3: CATSPGTGVGSPLHF
DNA: TGTGCCACCTCCCCTGGGACAGGGGTGGGTTCACCCCTCCACTTT
D: TRBD1
size: .
J: TRBJ1-6
V: TRBV28

CDR3: CASSLYTVNTEAFF
DNA: TGTGCCAGCAGCTTATATACGGTGAACACTGAAGCTTTCTTT
D: .
size: .
J: TRBJ1-1
V: TRBV7-2

CDR3: CASSYRVAEAFF
DNA: TGTGCCAGTAGTTACAGGGTCGCTGAAGCTTTCTTT
D: .
size: .
J: TRBJ1-1
V: TRBV19

CDR3: CASSKAGGLYNEQFF
DNA: TGTGCCAGCAGTAAAGCGGGGGGACTGTACAATGAGCAGTTCTTC
D: TRBD2
size: .
J: TRBJ2-1
V: TRBV28

CDR3: CASTTTGLSEKLFF
DNA: TGTGCCAGTACCACAACAGGGTTAAGTGAAAAACTGTTTTTT
D: .
size: .
J: TRBJ1-4
V: TRBV19

CDR3: CASSLGGQGSQPQHF
DNA: TGCGCCAGCAGCTTGGGGGGACAGGGAAGTCAGCCCCAGCATTTT
D: TRBD1
size: .
J: TRBJ1-5
V: TRBV5-1

CDR3: CASSQGWTMSSPLHF
DNA: TGTGCCAGCAGCCAAGGGTGGACAATGAGTTCACCCCTCCACTTT
D: .
size: .
J: TRBJ1-6
V: TRBV3-1/TRBV3-2

CDR3: CASSLGPGGFEKLFF
DNA: TGTGCCAGCAGCTTGGGTCCAGGGGGCTTTGAAAAACTGTTTTTT
D: TRBD1
size: once
J: TRBJ1-4
V: TRBV5-4

CDR3: CASTGPAKNIQYF
DNA: TGTGCCAGTACCGGGCCAGCCAAAAACATTCAGTACTTC
D: .
size: .
J: TRBJ2-4
V: TRBV7-9

CDR3: CASSLDSGMGNSPLHF
DNA: TGTGCCAGCAGCTTGGATTCAGGGATGGGAAATTCACCCCTCCACTTT
D: .
size: .
J: TRBJ1-6
V: TRBV5-8

CDR3: CASSRGGTRDTEAFF
DNA: TGCGCCAGCAGCCGAGGGGGCACCCGGGACACTGAAGCTTTCTTT
D: TRBD1
size: .
J: TRBJ1-1
V: TRBV5-1

CDR3: CASTLSGGGWTEAFF
DNA: TGTGCCAGTACCTTATCGGGGGGAGGTTGGACTGAAGCTTTCTTT
D: .
size: .
J: TRBJ1-1
V: TRBV19

CDR3: CASSRDYFLQETQYF
DNA: TGTGCCAGCAGCCGAGACTATTTTTTACAAGAGACCCAGTACTTC
D: .
size: once
J: TRBJ2-5
V: TRBV3-1/TRBV3-2

CDR3: CASSPLSLASDTQYF
DNA: TGTGCCAGCTCACCCCTTTCGTTGGCATCAGATACGCAGTATTTT
D: .
size: .
J: TRBJ2-3
V: TRBV18

CDR3: CASSPGLAGETQYF
DNA: TGTGCCAGCAGCCCGGGACTAGCGGGGGAGACCCAGTACTTC
D: TRBD2
size: .
J: TRBJ2-5
V: TRBV7-3

CDR3: CAISAKSLQGATNEKLFF
DNA: TGTGCCATCAGCGCGAAAAGTCTACAGGGGGCGACTAATGAAAAACTGTTTTTT
D: TRBD1
size: .
J: TRBJ1-4
V: TRBV10-3

CDR3: CASRGDPRGMSPLHF
DNA: TGTGCCAGCAGGGGCGATCCCAGGGGTATGTCACCCCTCCACTTT
D: .
size: .
J: TRBJ1-6
V: TRBV2

CDR3: CASSIVGTSGGGYSTDTQYF
DNA: TGTGCCAGTAGTATAGTCGGGACTAGCGGGGGAGGTTATAGCACAGATACGCAGTATTTT
D: TRBD2
size: .
J: TRBJ2-3
V: TRBV19

CDR3: CASSQFRVDTEAFF
DNA: TGTGCCAGCAGCCAATTTCGGGTGGACACTGAAGCTTTCTTT
D: .
size: .
J: TRBJ1-1
V: TRBV16

CDR3: CASNRPNSPLHF
DNA: TGTGCCAGCAACAGGCCCAATTCACCCCTCCACTTT
D: .
size: .
J: TRBJ1-6
V: TRBV6-5

CDR3: CSVEGGIGNTGELFF
DNA: TGCAGCGTTGAGGGGGGGATAGGCAACACCGGGGAGCTGTTTTTT
D: TRBD2
size: .
J: TRBJ2-2
V: TRBV29-1

CDR3: CASSPQGQQETQYF
DNA: TGTGCCAGCTCACCACAGGGACAGCAAGAGACCCAGTACTTC
D: TRBD1
size: .
J: TRBJ2-5
V: TRBV18

CDR3: CASRPLGGGASQETQYF
DNA: TGTGCCAGCAGACCCCTTGGGGGGGGAGCATCCCAAGAGACCCAGTACTTC
D: TRBD2
size: .
J: TRBJ2-5
V: TRBV28

CDR3: CASSAPRLRDRLHF
DNA: TGTGCCAGCAGCGCTCCTCGCCTCCGGGATCGCCTCCACTTT
D: .
size: .
J: TRBJ1-6
V: TRBV5-6

CDR3: CASSQVGGNTEAFF
DNA: TGTGCCAGCAGCCAAGTCGGGGGGAACACTGAAGCTTTCTTT
D: .
size: .
J: TRBJ1-1
V: TRBV3-1/TRBV3-2

CDR3: CASSPGRIDRFATNEKLFF
DNA: TGTGCCAGCTCACCGGGCAGGATCGACCGCTTTGCAACTAATGAAAAACTGTTTTTT
D: .
size: .
J: TRBJ1-4
V: TRBV18

CDR3: CASRGGATNEKLFF
DNA: TGTGCCAGCCGCGGGGGGGCAACTAATGAAAAACTGTTTTTT
D: .
size: .
J: TRBJ1-4
V: TRBV19

CDR3: CASSLERGGAYEQYF
DNA: TGTGCCAGCAGTCTGGAGCGGGGGGGAGCCTACGAGCAGTACTTC
D: TRBD2
size: once
J: TRBJ2-7
V: TRBV13

CDR3: CATSRDRAGYTF
DNA: TGTGCCACCAGCAGGGACAGGGCTGGCTACACCTTC
D: TRBD1
size: .
J: TRBJ1-2
V: TRBV15

CDR3: CASSSSGTGGKEYF
DNA: TGTGCCAGCAGCTCCTCCGGGACAGGGGGCAAAGAGTACTTC
D: TRBD1
size: .
J: TRBJ2-7
V: TRBV27

CDR3: CASALTGATDTQYF
DNA: TGTGCCAGCGCCTTAACAGGGGCGACAGATACGCAGTATTTT
D: TRBD1
size: .
J: TRBJ2-3
V: TRBV18

CDR3: CASSLSSGPTDTQYF
DNA: TGTGCCAGCAGCTTATCTAGCGGGCCAACAGATACGCAGTATTTT
D: TRBD2
size: .
J: TRBJ2-3
V: TRBV7-2